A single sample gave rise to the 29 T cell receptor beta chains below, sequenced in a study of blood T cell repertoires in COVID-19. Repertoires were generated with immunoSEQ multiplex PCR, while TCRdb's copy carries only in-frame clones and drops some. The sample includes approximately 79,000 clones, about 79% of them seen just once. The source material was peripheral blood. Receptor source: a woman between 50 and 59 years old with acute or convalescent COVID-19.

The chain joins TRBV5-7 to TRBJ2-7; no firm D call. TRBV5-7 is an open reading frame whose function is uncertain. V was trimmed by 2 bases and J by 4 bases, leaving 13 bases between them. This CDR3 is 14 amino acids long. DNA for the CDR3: TGTGCCAGCAGCTTAGAACCCTCGCTATACGAGCAGTACTTC. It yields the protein CASSLEPSLYEQYF.

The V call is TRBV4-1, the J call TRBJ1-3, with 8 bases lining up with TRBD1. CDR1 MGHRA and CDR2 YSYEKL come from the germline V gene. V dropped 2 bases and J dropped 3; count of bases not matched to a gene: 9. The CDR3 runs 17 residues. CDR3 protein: CASSQPEQGGDGNTIYF. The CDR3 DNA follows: TGCGCCAGCAGCCAACCCGAACAGGGGGGCGATGGAAACACCATATATTTT.

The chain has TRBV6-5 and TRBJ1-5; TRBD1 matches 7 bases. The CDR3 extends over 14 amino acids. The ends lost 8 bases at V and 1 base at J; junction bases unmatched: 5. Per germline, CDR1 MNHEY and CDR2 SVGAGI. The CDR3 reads CASRKTGSNQPQHF. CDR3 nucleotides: TGTGCCAGCCGGAAGACAGGGAGCAATCAGCCCCAGCATTTT.

The CDR3 bases are TGTGCCAGCAGCTTGGGCTACAGTAATGAAAAACTGTTTTTT. This gives the protein CASSLGYSNEKLFF. The rearrangement links TRBV5-8 to TRBJ1-4; D gene unclear. This CDR3 region has 14 residues. Germline V gene sequence: CDR1 SGHTS, CDR2 YDEGEE. The V gene lost 0 bases and the J gene lost 4 bases, with 7 bases spanning the gap. Drawing the rest from reference TRBV5-8 and TRBJ1-4, the complete variable domain is EAGVTQSPTHLIKTRGQQATLRCSPISGHTSVYWYQQALGLGLQFLLWYDEGEERNRGNFPPRFSGRQFPNYSSELNVNALELEDSALYLCASSLGYSNEKLFFGSGTQLSVL.

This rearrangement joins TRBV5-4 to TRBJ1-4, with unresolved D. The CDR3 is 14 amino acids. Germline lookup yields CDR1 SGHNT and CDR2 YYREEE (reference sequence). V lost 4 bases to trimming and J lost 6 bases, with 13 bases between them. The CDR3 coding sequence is TGTGCCAGCAGCCTCAGGACTAGAGATGAAAAACTGTTTTTT. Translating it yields CASSLRTRDEKLFF. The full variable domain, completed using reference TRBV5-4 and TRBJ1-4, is ETGVTQSPTHLIKTRGQQVTLRCSSQSGHNTVSWYQQALGQGPQFIFQYYREEENGRGNFPPRFSGLQFPNYSSELNVNALELDDSALYLCASSLRTRDEKLFFGSGTQLSVL.

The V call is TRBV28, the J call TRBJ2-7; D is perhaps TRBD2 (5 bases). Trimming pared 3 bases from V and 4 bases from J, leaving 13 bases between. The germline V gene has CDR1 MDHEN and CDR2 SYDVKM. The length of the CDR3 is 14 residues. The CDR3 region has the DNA TGTGCCAGCAGTTTGACGGGGTTTGGGTACGAGCAGTACTTC. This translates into CASSLTGFGYEQYF.

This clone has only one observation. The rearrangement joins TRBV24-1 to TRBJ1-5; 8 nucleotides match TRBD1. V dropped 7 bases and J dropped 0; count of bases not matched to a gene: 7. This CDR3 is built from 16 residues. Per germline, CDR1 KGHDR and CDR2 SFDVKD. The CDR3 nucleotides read TGTGCCACCAGCAAAGACAGGGGAATTAGCAATCAGCCCCAGCATTTT. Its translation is CATSKDRGISNQPQHF.

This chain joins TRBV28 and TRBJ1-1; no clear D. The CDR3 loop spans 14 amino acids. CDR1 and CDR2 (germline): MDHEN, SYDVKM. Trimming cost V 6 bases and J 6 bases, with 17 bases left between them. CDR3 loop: CASRRTREGAEAFF. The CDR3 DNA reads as TGTGCCAGCAGACGGACCCGGGAGGGTGCTGAAGCTTTCTTT.

The CDR3 coding sequence is TGTGCCAGCAGCTTGGCTCCGGGGGACTATGGCTACACCTTC. This encodes CASSLAPGDYGYTF. The rearrangement uses TRBV5-5 and TRBJ1-2; D is perhaps TRBD1 (5 bases). Germline CDR1 reads SGHKS; CDR2 reads YYEKEE (reference sequence). CDR3 length: 14 amino acids. The V and J ends lost 0 bases and 3 bases respectively, with 9 bases between them.

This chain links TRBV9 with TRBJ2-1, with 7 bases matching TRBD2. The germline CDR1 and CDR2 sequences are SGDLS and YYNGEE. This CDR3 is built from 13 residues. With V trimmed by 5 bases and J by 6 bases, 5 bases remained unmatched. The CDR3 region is CASRASGSNEQFF. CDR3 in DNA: TGTGCCAGCAGGGCTAGCGGAAGCAATGAGCAGTTCTTC.

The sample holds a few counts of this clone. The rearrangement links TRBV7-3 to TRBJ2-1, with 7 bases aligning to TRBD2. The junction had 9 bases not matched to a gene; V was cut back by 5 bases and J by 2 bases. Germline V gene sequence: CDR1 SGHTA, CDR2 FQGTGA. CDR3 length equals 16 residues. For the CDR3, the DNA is TGTGCCAGCAGCCTTCTCGGGGGGTCCACCTACAATGAGCAGTTCTTC. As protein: CASSLLGGSTYNEQFF.

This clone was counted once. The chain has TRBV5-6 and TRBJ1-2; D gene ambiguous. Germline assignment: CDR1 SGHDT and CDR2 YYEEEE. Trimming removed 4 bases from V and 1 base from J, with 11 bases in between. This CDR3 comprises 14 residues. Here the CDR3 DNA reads TGTGCCAGCAGCCTGGGTCTTTTTAACTATGGCTACACCTTC. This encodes CASSLGLFNYGYTF.

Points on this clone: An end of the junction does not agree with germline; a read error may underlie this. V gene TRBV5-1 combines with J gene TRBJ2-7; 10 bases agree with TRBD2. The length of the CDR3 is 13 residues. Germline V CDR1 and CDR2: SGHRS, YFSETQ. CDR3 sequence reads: CASSVGASGRPDF. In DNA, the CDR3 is TGCGCCAGCAGCGTTGGGGCTAGCGGGAGACCAGACTTC.

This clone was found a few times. The CDR3 loop is CASSEAPGATSGRVRNTQYF. The CDR3 region has the DNA TGTGCCAGCAGTGAAGCGCCAGGGGCGACTAGCGGGAGAGTAAGAAATACGCAGTATTTT. This rearrangement joins TRBV6-1 to TRBJ2-3; 12 nucleotides align to TRBD2. This CDR3 is 20 amino acids long. After removal of 0 bases from V and 7 bases from J, the junction contained 17 bases not matched to a gene. Germline assignment: CDR1 MNHNS and CDR2 SASEGT.

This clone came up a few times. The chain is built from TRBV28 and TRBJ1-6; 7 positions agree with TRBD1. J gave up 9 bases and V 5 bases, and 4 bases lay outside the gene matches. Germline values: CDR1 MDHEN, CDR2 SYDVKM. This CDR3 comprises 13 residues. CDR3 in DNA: TGTGCCAGCAGTCCCGACAGGGTTTCACCCCTCCACTTT. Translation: CASSPDRVSPLHF.

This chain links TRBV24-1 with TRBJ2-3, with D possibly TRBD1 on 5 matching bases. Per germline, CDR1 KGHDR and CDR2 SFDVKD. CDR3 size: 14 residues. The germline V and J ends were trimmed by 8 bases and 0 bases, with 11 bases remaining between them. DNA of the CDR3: TGTGCCACCAACGACAGACGAAGCACAGATACGCAGTATTTT. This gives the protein CATNDRRSTDTQYF.

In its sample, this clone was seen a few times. For the CDR3, the DNA is TGTGCCAGTAGTGCCCGCGGCCAATCTGGAAACACCATATATTTT. Translating gives CASSARGQSGNTIYF. The chain joins TRBV19 to TRBJ1-3; D is uncertain. Trimming pared 5 bases from V and 1 base from J, leaving 12 bases between. CDR1 is LNHDA, CDR2 SQIVND, per germline (reference sequence). This CDR3 spans 15 amino acids.

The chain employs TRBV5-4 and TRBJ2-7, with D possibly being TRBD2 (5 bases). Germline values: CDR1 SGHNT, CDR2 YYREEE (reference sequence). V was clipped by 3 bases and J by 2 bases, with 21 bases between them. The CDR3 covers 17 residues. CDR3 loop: CASSYIITRFSAYEQYF. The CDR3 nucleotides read TGTGCCAGCAGCTACATTATTACTAGGTTCAGCGCCTACGAGCAGTACTTC. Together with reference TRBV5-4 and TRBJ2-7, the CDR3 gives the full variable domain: ETGVTQSPTHLIKTRGQQVTLRCSSQSGHNTVSWYQQALGQGPQFIFQYYREEENGRGNFPPRFSGLQFPNYSSELNVNALELDDSALYLCASSYIITRFSAYEQYFGPGTRLTVT.

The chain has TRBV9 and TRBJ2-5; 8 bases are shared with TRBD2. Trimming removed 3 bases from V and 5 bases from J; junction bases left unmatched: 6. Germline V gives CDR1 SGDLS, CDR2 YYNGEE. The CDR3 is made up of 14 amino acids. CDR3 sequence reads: CASSAGTRAETQYF. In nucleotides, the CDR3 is TGTGCCAGCAGCGCCGGGACTAGGGCGGAGACCCAGTACTTC.

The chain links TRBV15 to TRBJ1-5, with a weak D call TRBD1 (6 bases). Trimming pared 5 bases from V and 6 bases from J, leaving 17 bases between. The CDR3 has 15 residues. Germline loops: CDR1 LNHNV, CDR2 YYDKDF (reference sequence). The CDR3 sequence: CATSRGAGGAQPQHF. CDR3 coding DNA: TGTGCCACCAGCCGCGGAGCGGGGGGGGCTCAGCCCCAGCATTTT. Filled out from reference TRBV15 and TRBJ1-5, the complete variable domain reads DAMVIQNPRYQVTQFGKPVTLSCSQTLNHNVMYWYQQKSSQAPKLLFHYYDKDFNNEADTPDNFQSRRPNTSFCFLDIRSPGLGDTAMYLCATSRGAGGAQPQHFGDGTRLSIL.

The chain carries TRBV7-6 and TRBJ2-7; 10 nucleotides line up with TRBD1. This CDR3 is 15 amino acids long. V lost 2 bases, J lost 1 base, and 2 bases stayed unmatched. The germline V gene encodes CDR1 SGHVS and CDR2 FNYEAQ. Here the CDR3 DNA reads TGTGCCAGCAGCTTACGGGGACAGGGGTCCTACGAGCAGTACTTC. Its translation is CASSLRGQGSYEQYF.

The CDR3 reads CACGQGQNTEAFF. For the CDR3, the DNA is TGTGCCTGTGGACAGGGACAGAACACTGAAGCTTTCTTT. This chain uses TRBV30 with TRBJ1-1; 8 bases agree with TRBD1. This CDR3 has 13 amino acids. V dropped 6 bases and J dropped 1; count of bases not matched to a gene: 4. The germline gives CDR1 GTSNPN, CDR2 SVGIG (reference sequence).

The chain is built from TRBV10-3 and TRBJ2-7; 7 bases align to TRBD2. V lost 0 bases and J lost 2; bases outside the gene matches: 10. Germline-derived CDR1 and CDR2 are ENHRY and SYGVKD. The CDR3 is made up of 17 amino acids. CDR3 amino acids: CAISESGMGEGTYEQYF. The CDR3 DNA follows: TGTGCCATCAGTGAGTCCGGCATGGGGGAGGGGACCTACGAGCAGTACTTC.

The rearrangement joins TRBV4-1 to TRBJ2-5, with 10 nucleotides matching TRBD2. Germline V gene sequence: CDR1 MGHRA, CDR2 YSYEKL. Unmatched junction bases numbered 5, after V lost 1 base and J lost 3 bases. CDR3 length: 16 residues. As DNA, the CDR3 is TGCGCCAGCAGCCAAGGACCCCTAGCGGGGGAAGAGACCCAGTACTTC. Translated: CASSQGPLAGEETQYF.

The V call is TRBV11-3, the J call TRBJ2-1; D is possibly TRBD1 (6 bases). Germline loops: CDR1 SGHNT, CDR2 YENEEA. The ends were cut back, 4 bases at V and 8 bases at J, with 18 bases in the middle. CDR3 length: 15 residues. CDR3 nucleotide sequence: TGTGCCAGCAGCTCAGACGGGACAAAGAATGATGAGCAGTTCTTC. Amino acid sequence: CASSSDGTKNDEQFF.

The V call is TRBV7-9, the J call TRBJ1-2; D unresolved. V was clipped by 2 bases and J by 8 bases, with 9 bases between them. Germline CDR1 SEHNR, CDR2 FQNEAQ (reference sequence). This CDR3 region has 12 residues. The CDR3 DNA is TGTGCCAGCAGCTTACAGTTGGTGGGCTACACCTTC. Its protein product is CASSLQLVGYTF.

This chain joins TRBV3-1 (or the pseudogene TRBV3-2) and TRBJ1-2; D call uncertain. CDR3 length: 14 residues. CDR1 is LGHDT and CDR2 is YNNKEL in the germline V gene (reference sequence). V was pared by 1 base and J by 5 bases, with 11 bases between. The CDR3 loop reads CASSQGGLGYGYTF. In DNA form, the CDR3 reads TGTGCCAGCAGCCAAGGAGGGCTTGGGTATGGCTACACCTTC.

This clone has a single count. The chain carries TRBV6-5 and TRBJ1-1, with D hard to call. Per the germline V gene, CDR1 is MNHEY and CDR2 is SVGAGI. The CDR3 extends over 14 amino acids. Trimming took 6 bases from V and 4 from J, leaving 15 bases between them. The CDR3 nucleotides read TGTGCCAGCAGCTCCATATTCGGGATCACTGAAGCTTTCTTT. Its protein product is CASSSIFGITEAFF.

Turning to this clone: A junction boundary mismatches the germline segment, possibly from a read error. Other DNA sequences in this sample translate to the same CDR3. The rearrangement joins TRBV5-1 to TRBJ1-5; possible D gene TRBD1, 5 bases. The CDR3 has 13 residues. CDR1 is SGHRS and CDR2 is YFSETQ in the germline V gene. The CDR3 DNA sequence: TGCGCCAGCTCTGAAGACAGCAGTCAGCCCCAGCATTTT. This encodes CASSEDSSQPQHF.